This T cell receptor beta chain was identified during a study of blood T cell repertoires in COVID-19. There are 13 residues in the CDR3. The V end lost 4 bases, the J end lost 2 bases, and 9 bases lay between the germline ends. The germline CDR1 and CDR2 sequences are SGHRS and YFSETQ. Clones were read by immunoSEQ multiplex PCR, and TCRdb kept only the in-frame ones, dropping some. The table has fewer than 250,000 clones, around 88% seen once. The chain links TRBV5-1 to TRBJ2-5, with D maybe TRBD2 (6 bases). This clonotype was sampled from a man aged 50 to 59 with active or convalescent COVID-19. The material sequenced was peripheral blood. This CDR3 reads CASSRGLQETQYF. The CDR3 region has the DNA TGCGCCAGCAGCAGGGGACTTCAAGAGACCCAGTACTTC.